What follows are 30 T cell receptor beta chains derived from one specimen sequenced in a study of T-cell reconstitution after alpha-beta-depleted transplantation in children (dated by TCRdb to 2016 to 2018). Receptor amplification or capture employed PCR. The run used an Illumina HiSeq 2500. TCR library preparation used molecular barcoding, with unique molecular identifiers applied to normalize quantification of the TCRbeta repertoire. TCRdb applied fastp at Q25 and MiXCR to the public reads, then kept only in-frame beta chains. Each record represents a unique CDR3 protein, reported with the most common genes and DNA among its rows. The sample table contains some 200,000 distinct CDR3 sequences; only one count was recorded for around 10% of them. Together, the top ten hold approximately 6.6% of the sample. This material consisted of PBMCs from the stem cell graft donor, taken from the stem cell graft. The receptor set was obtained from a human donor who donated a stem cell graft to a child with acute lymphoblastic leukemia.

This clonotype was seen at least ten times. The CDR3 sequence is CASSFVGSGELFF. The CDR3 nucleotides read TGTGCCAGCAGCTTCGTCGGTTCCGGGGAGCTGTTTTTT. The chain is built from TRBV5-6 and TRBJ2-2; D remains ambiguous. The CDR3 covers 13 residues. V was cut by 2 bases and J by 6 bases, with 8 bases left in between. The germline gives CDR1 SGHDT, CDR2 YYEEEE.

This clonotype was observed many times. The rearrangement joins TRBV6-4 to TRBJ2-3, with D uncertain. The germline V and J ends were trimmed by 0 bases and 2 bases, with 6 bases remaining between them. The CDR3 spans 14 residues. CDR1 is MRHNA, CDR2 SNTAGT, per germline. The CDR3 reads CASSDSFTTDTQYF. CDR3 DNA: TGTGCCAGCAGTGACTCGTTCACCACAGATACGCAGTATTTT.

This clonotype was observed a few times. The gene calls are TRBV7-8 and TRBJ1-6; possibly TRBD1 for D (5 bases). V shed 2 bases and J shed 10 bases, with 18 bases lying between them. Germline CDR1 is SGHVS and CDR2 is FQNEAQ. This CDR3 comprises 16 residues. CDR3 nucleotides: TGTGCCAGCAGCTTAACAGGACTGTCGCGGGGGTCACCCCTCCACTTT. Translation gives CASSLTGLSRGSPLHF.

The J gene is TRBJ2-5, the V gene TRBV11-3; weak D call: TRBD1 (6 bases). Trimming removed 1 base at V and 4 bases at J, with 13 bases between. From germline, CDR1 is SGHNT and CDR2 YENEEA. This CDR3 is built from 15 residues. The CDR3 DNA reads TGTGCCAGCAGCTTAGCGTGGACAGACCGAGAGACCCAGTACTTC. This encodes CASSLAWTDRETQYF.

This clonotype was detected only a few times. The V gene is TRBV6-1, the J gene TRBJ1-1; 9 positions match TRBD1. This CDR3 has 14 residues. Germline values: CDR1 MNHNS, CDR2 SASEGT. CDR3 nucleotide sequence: TGTGTCACTACCGGGACAGGGCCGATCACTGAAGCTTTCTTT. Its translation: CVTTGTGPITEAFF.

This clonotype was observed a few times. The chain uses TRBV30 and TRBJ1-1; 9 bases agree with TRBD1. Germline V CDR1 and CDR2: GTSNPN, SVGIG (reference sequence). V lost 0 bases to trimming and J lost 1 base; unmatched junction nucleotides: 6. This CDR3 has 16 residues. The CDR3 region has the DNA TGTGCCTGGAGTGTCTCCAAGGACAGGGGGAACACTGAAGCTTTCTTT. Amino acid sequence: CAWSVSKDRGNTEAFF.

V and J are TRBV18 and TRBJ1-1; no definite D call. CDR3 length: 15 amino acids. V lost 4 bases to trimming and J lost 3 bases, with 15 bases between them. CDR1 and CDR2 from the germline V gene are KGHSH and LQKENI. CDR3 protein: CASSRQSGADTEAFF. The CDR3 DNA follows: TGTGCCAGCTCACGTCAGTCGGGCGCGGACACTGAAGCTTTCTTT.

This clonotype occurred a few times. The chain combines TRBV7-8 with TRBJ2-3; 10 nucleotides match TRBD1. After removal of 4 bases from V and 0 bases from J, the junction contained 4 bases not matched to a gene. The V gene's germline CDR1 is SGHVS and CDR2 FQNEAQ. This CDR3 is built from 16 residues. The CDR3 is CASSSGTGVSTDTQYF. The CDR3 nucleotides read TGTGCCAGCAGCTCCGGGACAGGGGTCAGCACAGATACGCAGTATTTT.

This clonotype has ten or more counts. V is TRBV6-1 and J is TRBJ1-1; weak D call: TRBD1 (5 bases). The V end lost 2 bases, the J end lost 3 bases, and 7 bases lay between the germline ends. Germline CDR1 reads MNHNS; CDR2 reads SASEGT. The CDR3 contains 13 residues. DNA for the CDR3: TGTGCCAGCAGTGAACCCAGGGACACTGAAGCTTTCTTT. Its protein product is CASSEPRDTEAFF.

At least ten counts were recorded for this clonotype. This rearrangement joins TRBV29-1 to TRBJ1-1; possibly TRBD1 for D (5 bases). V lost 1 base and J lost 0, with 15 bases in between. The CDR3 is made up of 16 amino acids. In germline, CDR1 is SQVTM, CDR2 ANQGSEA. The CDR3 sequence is CSVEGIAAGVNTEAFF. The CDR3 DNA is TGCAGCGTTGAAGGGATAGCCGCGGGGGTGAACACTGAAGCTTTCTTT.

CDR3 bases: TGTGCCAGCAGCTTTCAGGGGCAGGGTTCGTTCTTC. As protein: CASSFQGQGSFF. V gene TRBV5-5 combines with J gene TRBJ2-1, with D maybe TRBD1 (6 bases). Trimming shortened V by 2 bases and J by 15 bases, and 15 bases separated the two germline ends. The CDR3 is made up of 12 amino acids. From germline, CDR1 is SGHKS and CDR2 YYEKEE (reference sequence).

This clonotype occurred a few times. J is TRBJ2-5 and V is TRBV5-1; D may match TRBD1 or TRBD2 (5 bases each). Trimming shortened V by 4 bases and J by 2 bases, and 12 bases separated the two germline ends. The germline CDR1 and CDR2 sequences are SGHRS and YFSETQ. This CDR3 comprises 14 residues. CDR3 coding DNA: TGCGCCAGCAGCGGGGCCGGGGAACAAGAGACCCAGTACTTC. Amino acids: CASSGAGEQETQYF.

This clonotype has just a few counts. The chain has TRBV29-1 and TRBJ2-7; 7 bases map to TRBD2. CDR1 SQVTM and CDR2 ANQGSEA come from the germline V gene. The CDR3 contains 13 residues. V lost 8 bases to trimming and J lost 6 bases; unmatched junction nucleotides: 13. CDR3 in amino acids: CSPSERGASEQYF. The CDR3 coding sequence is TGCAGCCCCTCCGAGCGGGGCGCATCCGAGCAGTACTTC.

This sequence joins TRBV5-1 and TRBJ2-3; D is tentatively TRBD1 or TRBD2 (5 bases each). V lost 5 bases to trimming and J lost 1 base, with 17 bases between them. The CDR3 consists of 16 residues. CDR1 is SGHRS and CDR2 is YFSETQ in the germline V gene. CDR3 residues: CASRWDHKIGTDTQYF. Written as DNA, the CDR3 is TGCGCCAGCAGGTGGGACCACAAAATTGGCACAGATACGCAGTATTTT.

CDR3 nucleotides: TGTGCCAGCAGCAGCCGGGACGAAGGGCGGGAGCAGTACTTC. It yields the protein CASSSRDEGREQYF. The genes are TRBV9 and TRBJ2-7; D may match TRBD1 or TRBD2 (5 bases each). The germline V gene encodes CDR1 SGDLS and CDR2 YYNGEE. CDR3 size: 14 residues. The germline V and J ends were trimmed by 4 bases and 7 bases, with 18 bases remaining between them.

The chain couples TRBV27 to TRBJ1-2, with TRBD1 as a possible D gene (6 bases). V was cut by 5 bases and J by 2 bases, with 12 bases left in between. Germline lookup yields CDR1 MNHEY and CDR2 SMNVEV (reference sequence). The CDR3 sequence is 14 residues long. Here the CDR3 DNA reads TGTGCCAGCAGTCCCGCCGGGACAAACTATGGCTACACCTTC. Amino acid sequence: CASSPAGTNYGYTF.

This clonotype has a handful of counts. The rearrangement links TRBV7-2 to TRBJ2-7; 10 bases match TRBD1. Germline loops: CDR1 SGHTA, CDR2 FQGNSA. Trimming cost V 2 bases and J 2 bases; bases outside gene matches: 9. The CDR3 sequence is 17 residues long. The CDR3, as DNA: TGTGCCAGCAGCTTACCAAGACAGGGGGCGAATCCCTACGAGCAGTACTTC. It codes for CASSLPRQGANPYEQYF. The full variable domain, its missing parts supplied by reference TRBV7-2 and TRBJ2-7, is GAGVSQSPSNKVTEKGKDVELRCDPISGHTALYWYRQSLGQGLEFLIYFQGNSAPDKSGLPSDRFSAERTGGSVSTLTIQRTQQEDSAVYLCASSLPRQGANPYEQYFGPGTRLTVT.

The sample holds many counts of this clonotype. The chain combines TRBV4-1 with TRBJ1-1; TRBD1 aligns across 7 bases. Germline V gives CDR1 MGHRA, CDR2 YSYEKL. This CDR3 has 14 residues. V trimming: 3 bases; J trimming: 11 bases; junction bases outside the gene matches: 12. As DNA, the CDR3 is TGCGCCAGCAGCCAGGCTGGACAGGCGCGGAGGGCTTTCTTT. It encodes CASSQAGQARRAFF.

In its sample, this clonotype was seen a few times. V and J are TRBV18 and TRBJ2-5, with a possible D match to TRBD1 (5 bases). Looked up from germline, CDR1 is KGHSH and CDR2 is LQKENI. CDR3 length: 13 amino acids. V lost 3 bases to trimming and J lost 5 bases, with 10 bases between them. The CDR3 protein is CASSPTVGETQYF. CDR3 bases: TGTGCCAGCTCACCGACAGTGGGGGAGACCCAGTACTTC.

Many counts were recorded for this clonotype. The CDR3 protein is CSVDLGQADTQYF. DNA for the CDR3: TGCAGCGTTGATTTAGGTCAGGCAGATACGCAGTATTTT. J is TRBJ2-3 and V is TRBV29-1; D remains unclear. CDR3 length equals 13 residues. V was trimmed by 3 bases and J by 4 bases, leaving 11 bases between them. CDR1 and CDR2 (germline): SQVTM, ANQGSEA.

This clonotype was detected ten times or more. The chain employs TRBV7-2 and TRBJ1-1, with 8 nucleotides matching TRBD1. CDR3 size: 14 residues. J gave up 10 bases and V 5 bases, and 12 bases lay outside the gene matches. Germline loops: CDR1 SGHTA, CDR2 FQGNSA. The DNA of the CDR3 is TGTGCCAGCAGCAAAACCAGGGGGCGGAATCTAGCTTTCTTT. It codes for CASSKTRGRNLAFF.

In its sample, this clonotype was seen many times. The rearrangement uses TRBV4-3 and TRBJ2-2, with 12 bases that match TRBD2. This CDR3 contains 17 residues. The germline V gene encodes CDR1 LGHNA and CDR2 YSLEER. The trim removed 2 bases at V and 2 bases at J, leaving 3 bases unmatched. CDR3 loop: CASSQTSGGTNTGELFF. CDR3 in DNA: TGCGCCAGCAGCCAAACTAGCGGGGGGACTAACACCGGGGAGCTGTTTTTT.

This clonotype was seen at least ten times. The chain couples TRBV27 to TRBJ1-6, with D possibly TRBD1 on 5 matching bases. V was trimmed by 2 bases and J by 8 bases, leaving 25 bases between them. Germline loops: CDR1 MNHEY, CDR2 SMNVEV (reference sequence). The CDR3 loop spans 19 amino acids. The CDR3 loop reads CASSLESTSIRGSHSPLHF. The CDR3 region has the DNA TGTGCCAGCAGTTTAGAGTCCACCTCGATAAGGGGTAGCCATTCACCCCTCCACTTT.

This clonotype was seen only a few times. CDR3 sequence (DNA): TGCGCCAGCAGACACGCAGGGCAGGGGAACACCATATATTTT. Its protein is CASRHAGQGNTIYF. The chain employs TRBV4-1 and TRBJ1-3, with D perhaps TRBD1 (6 bases). Trimming shortened V by 6 bases and J by 7 bases, and 16 bases separated the two germline ends. The V gene's germline CDR1 is MGHRA and CDR2 YSYEKL. The length of the CDR3 is 14 residues.

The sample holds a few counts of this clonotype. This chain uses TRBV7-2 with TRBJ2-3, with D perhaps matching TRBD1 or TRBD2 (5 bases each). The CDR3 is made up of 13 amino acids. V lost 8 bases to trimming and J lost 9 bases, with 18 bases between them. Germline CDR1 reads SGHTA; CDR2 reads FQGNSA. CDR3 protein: CASGPSGRDTQYF. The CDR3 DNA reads TGTGCCAGCGGCCCCTCAGGGAGAGACACGCAGTATTTT.

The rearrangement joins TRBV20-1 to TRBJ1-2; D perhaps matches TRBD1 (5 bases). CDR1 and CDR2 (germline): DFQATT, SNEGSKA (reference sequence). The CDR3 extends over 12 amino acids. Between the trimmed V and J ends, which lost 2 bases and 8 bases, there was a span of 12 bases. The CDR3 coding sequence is TGCAGTGCTAGATGGGGGGACTTAGGCTACACCTTC. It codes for CSARWGDLGYTF.

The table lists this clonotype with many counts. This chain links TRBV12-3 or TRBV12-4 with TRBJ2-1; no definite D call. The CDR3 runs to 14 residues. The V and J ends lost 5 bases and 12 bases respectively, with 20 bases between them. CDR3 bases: TGTGCCAGCAGTCATATCGGGCAAATGCTGGTGCAGTTCTTC. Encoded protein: CASSHIGQMLVQFF.

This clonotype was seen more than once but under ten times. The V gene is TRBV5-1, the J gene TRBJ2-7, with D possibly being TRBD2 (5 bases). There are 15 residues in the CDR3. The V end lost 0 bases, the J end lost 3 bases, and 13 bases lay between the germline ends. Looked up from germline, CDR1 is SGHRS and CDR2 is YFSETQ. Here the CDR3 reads CASSLDPGSHYEQYF. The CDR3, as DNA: TGCGCCAGCAGCTTGGATCCGGGGAGTCACTACGAGCAGTACTTC.

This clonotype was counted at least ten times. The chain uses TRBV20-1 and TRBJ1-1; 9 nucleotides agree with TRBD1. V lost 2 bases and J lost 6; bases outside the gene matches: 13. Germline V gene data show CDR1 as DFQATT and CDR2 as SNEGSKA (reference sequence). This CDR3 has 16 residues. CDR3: CSARNPGTGKSSEAFF. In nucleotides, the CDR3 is TGCAGTGCTAGAAACCCTGGGACAGGGAAGTCTTCTGAAGCTTTCTTT.

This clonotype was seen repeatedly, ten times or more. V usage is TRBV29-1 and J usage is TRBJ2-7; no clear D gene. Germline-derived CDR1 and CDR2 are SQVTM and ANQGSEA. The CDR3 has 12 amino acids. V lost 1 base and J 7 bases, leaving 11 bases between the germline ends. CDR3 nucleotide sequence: TGCAGCGTTGAAGGCTCCCCCGGAGAGCAGTACTTC. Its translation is CSVEGSPGEQYF.